Listed below are T cell receptor beta chains from one sample, sequenced in a study of T cell repertoires in cytomegalovirus infection. A single record per CDR3 protein comes from TCRdb applying MiXCR to the reads. The sample gives more than 500,000 distinct CDR3 sequences, approximately 15% of which show up once; approximately 24% is in the top ten. The sample taken for sequencing was CD8+ T cells from PBMCs. Receptors were obtained from a human donor in good health (CMV status not recorded). Some clones in this sample may be carry-over from other donors' samples. Each CDR3 is given with its conserved first and last residue. The D gene is left open where the match is weak. Clone sizes are given selectively: once, few, many, or a class where the clone is expanded.

clone size	V gene	D gene	J gene	CDR3 length	CDR3 protein	CDR3 DNA
.	TRBV7-9	TRBD2	TRBJ2-3	15	CASSPGGGGTDTQYF	TGTGCCAGCAGCCCGGGTGGGGGGGGCACAGATACGCAGTATTTT
many	TRBV12-3/TRBV12-4	.	TRBJ2-2	14	CASSLGGNTGELFF	TGTGCCAGCAGCTTAGGCGGGAACACCGGGGAGCTGTTTTTT
few	TRBV2	.	TRBJ2-7	13	CASSGGVLYEQYF	TGTGCCAGCAGTGGGGGGGTACTCTACGAGCAGTACTTC
.	TRBV27	TRBD1	TRBJ1-1	17	CASSSQPGQGAITEAFF	TGTGCCAGCAGTTCCCAACCGGGACAGGGGGCGATAACTGAAGCTTTCTTT
few	TRBV12-3/TRBV12-4	.	TRBJ2-7	12	CASSFQGAEQYF	TGTGCCAGCAGTTTCCAGGGAGCCGAGCAGTACTTC
few	TRBV9	.	TRBJ1-2	15	CASSSGRSIYHGYTF	TGTGCCAGCAGCTCGGGCCGAAGTATATACCATGGCTACACCTTC
many	TRBV11-2	.	TRBJ2-7	14	CASSFRGASYEQYF	TGTGCCAGCAGCTTTAGGGGAGCATCCTACGAGCAGTACTTC
few	TRBV19	.	TRBJ2-2	16	CASSIIQGWDTGELFF	TGTGCCAGTAGTATCATACAGGGTTGGGACACCGGGGAGCTGTTTTTT
.	TRBV19	.	TRBJ1-6	12	CARGPYNSPLHF	TGTGCCAGGGGACCCTATAATTCACCCCTCCACTTT
many	TRBV19	TRBD1	TRBJ1-2	14	CASYDRVANYGYTF	TGTGCCAGTTACGACAGGGTAGCTAACTATGGCTACACCTTC
.	TRBV30	.	TRBJ2-1	15	CAWSAGASSYNEQFF	TGTGCCTGGAGTGCTGGGGCCTCCTCCTACAATGAGCAGTTCTTC
.	TRBV7-6	.	TRBJ2-6	14	CASSLGRRANVLTF	TGTGCCAGCAGCTTAGGCCGGCGGGCCAACGTCCTGACTTTC
many	TRBV7-6	TRBD2	TRBJ2-1	16	CASSTTSGSGGYEQFF	TGTGCCAGCAGCACGACTAGCGGGAGCGGCGGATATGAGCAGTTCTTC
.	TRBV5-4	.	TRBJ2-1	14	CASSGGRTRNEQFF	TGTGCCAGCAGCGGGGGACGGACTCGGAATGAGCAGTTCTTC
many	TRBV7-8	TRBD2	TRBJ2-7	15	CASSFNSGTSYEQYF	TGTGCCAGCAGCTTTAATAGCGGGACCTCTTACGAGCAGTACTTC
many	TRBV14	TRBD1	TRBJ1-1	17	CASSPPDRGFILSEAFF	TGTGCCAGCAGCCCCCCGGACAGGGGGTTCATCCTTAGTGAAGCTTTCTTT
once	TRBV27	TRBD2	TRBJ2-1	16	CASRRLAGTNYNEQFF	TGTGCCAGCAGAAGACTAGCGGGCACTAACTACAATGAGCAGTTCTTC
.	TRBV28	TRBD1	TRBJ2-5	15	CASSVPGQARETQYF	TGTGCCAGCAGCGTCCCGGGACAGGCACGGGAGACCCAGTACTTC
many	TRBV2	TRBD2	TRBJ2-2	12	CARGTSGGELFF	TGTGCCAGAGGGACTAGCGGCGGGGAGCTGTTTTTT
.	TRBV7-9	.	TRBJ2-5	12	CASSPEEETQYF	TGTGCCAGCAGCCCAGAAGAAGAGACCCAGTACTTC